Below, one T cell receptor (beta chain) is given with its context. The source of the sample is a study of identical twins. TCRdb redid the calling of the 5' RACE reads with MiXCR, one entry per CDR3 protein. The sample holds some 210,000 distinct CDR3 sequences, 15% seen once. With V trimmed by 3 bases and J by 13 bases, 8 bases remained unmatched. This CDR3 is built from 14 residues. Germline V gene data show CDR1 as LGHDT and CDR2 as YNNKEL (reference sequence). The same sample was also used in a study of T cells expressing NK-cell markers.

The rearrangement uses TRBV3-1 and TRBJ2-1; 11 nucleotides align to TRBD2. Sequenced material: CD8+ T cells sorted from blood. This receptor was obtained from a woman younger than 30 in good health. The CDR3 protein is CASSHGASGGPQFF. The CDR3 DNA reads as TGTGCCAGCAGCCACGGCGCTAGCGGGGGGCCTCAGTTCTTC.